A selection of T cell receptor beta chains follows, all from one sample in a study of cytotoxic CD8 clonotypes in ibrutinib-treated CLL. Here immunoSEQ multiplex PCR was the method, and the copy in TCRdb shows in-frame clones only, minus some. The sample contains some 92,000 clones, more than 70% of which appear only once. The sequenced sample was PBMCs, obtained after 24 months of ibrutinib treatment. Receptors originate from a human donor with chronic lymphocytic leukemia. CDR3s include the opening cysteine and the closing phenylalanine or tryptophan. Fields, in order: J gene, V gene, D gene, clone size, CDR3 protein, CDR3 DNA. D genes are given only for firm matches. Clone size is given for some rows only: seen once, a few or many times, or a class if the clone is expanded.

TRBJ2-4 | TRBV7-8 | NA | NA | CASSLDFAGMAKNIQYF | TGTGCCAGCAGCTTAGATTTTGCAGGGATGGCCAAAAACATTCAGTACTTC
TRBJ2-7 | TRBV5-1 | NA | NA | CASSQSSYEQYF | TGCGCCAGCAGCCAAAGCTCCTACGAGCAGTACTTC
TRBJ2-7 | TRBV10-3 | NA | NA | CAISFTGGSDEQYF | TGTGCCATCTCCTTTACCGGCGGAAGCGACGAGCAGTACTTC
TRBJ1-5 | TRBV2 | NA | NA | CASSDLGNQPQHF | TGTGCCAGCAGTGACCTGGGGAATCAGCCCCAGCATTTT
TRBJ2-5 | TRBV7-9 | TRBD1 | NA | CASSSGTEETQYF | TGTGCCAGCAGCTCCGGGACAGAAGAGACCCAGTACTTC
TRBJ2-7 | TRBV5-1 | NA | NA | CASSQLTGHGYEQYF | TGCGCCAGCAGCCAATTGACAGGCCACGGCTACGAGCAGTACTTC
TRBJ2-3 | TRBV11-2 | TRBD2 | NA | CASSFPIAGGTDTQYF | TGTGCCAGCAGCTTCCCTATAGCGGGTGGCACAGATACGCAGTATTTT
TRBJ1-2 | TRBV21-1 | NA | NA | CASSKEEQGECYGYTF | TGTGCCAGCAGCAAAGAGGAGCAGGGAGAATGCTATGGCTACACCTTC
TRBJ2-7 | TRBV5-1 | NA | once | CASSPTGSYEQYF | TGCGCCAGCAGCCCGACAGGCTCCTACGAGCAGTACTTC
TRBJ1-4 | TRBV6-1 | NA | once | CASSAIAGWAEKLFF | TGTGCCAGCAGTGCTATCGCAGGGTGGGCTGAAAAACTGTTTTTT
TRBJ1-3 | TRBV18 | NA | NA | CASSPTGPGNTIYF | TGTGCCAGCTCACCAACAGGGCCTGGAAACACCATATATTTT
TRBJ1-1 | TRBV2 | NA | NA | CASLVLGITEAFF | TGTGCCAGCTTAGTTTTGGGAATCACTGAAGCTTTCTTT
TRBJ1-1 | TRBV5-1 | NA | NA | CASSLTRPTLSTTNTEAFF | TGTGCCAGCAGCTTGACGCGGCCTACACTCTCTACGACGAACACTGAAGCTTTCTTT
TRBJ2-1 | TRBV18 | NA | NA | CASSPRPDEQFF | TGTGCCAGCTCACCCCGCCCGGATGAGCAGTTCTTC
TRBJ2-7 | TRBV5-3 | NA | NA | CARSILVGEDYEQYF | TGTGCCAGAAGCATCTTGGTTGGGGAAGACTACGAGCAGTACTTC
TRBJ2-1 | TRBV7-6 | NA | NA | CASSFGPNEQFF | TGTGCCAGCAGCTTTGGGCCAAATGAGCAGTTCTTC
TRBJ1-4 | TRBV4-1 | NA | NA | CASSQNEKLFF | TGCGCCAGCAGCCAAAATGAAAAACTGTTTTTT
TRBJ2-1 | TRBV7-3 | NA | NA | CASSASVTYNEQFF | TGTGCCAGCAGCGCCAGCGTCACCTACAATGAGCAGTTCTTC
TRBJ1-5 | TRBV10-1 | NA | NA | CASSEDPRINQPQHF | TGCGCCAGCAGTGAAGACCCCCGCATCAATCAGCCCCAGCATTTT
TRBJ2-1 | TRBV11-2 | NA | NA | CASSPGRWRANEQFF | TGTGCCAGCAGCCCCGGACGTTGGAGGGCCAATGAGCAGTTCTTC
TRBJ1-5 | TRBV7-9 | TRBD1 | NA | CASSLVTGGNDQPQHF | TGTGCCAGCAGCTTGGTTACAGGGGGCAACGATCAGCCCCAGCATTTT
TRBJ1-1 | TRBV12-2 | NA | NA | CASRHRIHYTEAFF | TGTGCAAGTCGCCATCGAATTCATTACACTGAAGCTTTCTTT
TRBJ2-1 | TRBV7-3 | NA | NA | CASSQDYLDEQFF | TGTGCCAGCAGCCAGGACTATTTGGATGAGCAGTTCTTC
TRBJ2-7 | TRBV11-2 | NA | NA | CASSLADYYEQYF | TGTGCCAGCAGCTTAGCAGATTACTACGAGCAGTACTTC
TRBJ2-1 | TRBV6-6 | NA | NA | CASISQGAFEQFF | TGTGCCAGCATTTCCCAAGGGGCTTTCGAGCAGTTCTTC
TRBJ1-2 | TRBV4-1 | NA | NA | CASREGHNYGYTF | TGCGCCAGCAGAGAAGGACACAACTATGGCTACACCTTC
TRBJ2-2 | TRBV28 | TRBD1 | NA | CASSFRRGLTGELFF | TGTGCCAGCAGTTTCCGCAGGGGGCTCACCGGGGAGCTGTTTTTT
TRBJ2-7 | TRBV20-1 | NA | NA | CSAKQAHEQYF | TGCAGTGCTAAACAGGCGCACGAGCAGTACTTC
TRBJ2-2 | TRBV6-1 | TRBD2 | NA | CASSELLAGNTGELFF | TGTGCCAGCAGTGAACTTCTAGCGGGAAACACCGGGGAGCTGTTTTTT
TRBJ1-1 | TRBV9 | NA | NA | CASSVGMNTEAFF | TGTGCCAGCAGCGTCGGGATGAACACTGAAGCTTTCTTT
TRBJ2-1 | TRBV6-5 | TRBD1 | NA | CASSKTGGVMHEQFF | TGTGCCAGCAGTAAGACAGGGGGCGTTATGCATGAGCAGTTCTTC
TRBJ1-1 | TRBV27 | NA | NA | CASSFSFPGRDTEAFF | TGTGCCAGCAGTTTCAGTTTCCCAGGTAGGGACACTGAAGCTTTCTTT
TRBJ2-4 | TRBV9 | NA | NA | CASSVGSGTKNIQYF | TGTGCCAGCAGCGTAGGTTCTGGCACCAAAAACATTCAGTACTTC
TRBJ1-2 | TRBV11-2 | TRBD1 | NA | CASSLEGTAVYGYTF | TGTGCCAGCAGCTTAGAGGGGACAGCAGTCTATGGCTACACCTTC
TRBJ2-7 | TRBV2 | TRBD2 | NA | CASSEAGLAFYEQYF | TGTGCCAGCAGTGAAGCGGGACTAGCGTTCTACGAGCAGTACTTC
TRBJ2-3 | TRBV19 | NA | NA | CATADFTGTDTQYF | TGTGCCACTGCTGACTTTACCGGTACAGATACGCAGTATTTT
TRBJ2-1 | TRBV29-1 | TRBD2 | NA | CSVAPKLAGAPEQFF | TGCAGCGTGGCCCCAAAACTAGCGGGGGCCCCTGAGCAGTTCTTC
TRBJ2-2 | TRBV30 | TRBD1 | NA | CAWSGNRGTGELFF | TGTGCCTGGAGTGGCAACAGGGGCACCGGGGAGCTGTTTTTT
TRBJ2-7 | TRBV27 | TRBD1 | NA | CAGSVHTGALSSYEQYF | TGTGCCGGCAGTGTCCACACAGGGGCCCTGAGCTCCTACGAGCAGTACTTC
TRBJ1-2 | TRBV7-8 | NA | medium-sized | CASSWGPDRGYTF | TGTGCCAGCAGCTGGGGGCCCGACAGAGGCTACACCTTC
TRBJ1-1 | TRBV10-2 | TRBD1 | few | CASTLTGGVGEAFF | TGCGCCAGCACCCTTACAGGGGGCGTGGGTGAAGCTTTCTTT
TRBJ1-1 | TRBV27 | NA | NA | CASSSDSRLNTEAFF | TGTGCCAGCAGTTCGGACAGCCGACTGAACACTGAAGCTTTCTTT
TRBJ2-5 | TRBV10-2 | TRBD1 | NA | CASSRDRGLLGETQYF | TGCGCCAGCAGTCGGGACAGGGGGCTATTAGGGGAGACCCAGTACTTC
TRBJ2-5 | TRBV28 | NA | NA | CASSLWPGRQETQYF | TGTGCCAGCAGTTTATGGCCGGGCCGCCAAGAGACCCAGTACTTC
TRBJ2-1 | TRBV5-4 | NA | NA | CASSLAGGARNEQFF | TGTGCCAGCAGCTTGGCTGGGGGCGCGCGAAATGAGCAGTTCTTC
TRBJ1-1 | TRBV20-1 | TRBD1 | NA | CSAYGQGEAFF | TGCAGTGCTTATGGACAGGGTGAAGCTTTCTTT
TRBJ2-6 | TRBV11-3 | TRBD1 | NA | CASSPGGTGYGANVLTF | TGTGCCAGCAGCCCGGGCGGGACAGGGTATGGGGCCAACGTCCTGACTTTC
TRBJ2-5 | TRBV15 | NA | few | CATSRDIRDGETQYF | TGTGCCACCAGCAGAGATATAAGGGACGGGGAGACCCAGTACTTC
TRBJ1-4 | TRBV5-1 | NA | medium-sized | CASSRKGATDNEKLFF | TGCGCCAGCAGCAGGAAGGGAGCGACAGACAATGAAAAACTGTTTTTT
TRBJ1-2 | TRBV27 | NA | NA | CASSLFSTNNHYGYTF | TGTGCCAGCAGTTTATTCTCGACAAACAACCACTATGGCTACACCTTC
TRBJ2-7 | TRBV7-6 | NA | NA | CASSLGQPTYEQYF | TGTGCCAGCAGCTTAGGACAGCCAACCTACGAGCAGTACTTC
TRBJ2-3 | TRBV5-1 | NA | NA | CASSSPQDSPTDTQYF | TGCGCCAGCAGCTCACCTCAGGACAGCCCCACAGATACGCAGTATTTT
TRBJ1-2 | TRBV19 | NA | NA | CASSTEQENYGYTF | TGTGCCAGTAGTACAGAACAGGAGAACTATGGCTACACCTTC
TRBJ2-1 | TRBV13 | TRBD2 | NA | CASSSQTSGFSYNEQFF | TGTGCCAGCAGCTCTCAAACTAGCGGGTTCTCCTACAATGAGCAGTTCTTC
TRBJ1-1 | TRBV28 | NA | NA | CASREAGGFTEAFF | TGTGCCAGCAGGGAGGCAGGCGGTTTCACTGAAGCTTTCTTT
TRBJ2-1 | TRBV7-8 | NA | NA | CASSFLGSGSGRGDNEQFF | TGTGCCAGCAGCTTTCTGGGCAGCGGGTCCGGCCGTGGGGACAATGAGCAGTTCTTC
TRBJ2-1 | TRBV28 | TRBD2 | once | CASSLTGTSIGSDEQFF | TGTGCCAGCAGTTTAACCGGGACTAGCATCGGGTCCGATGAGCAGTTCTTC